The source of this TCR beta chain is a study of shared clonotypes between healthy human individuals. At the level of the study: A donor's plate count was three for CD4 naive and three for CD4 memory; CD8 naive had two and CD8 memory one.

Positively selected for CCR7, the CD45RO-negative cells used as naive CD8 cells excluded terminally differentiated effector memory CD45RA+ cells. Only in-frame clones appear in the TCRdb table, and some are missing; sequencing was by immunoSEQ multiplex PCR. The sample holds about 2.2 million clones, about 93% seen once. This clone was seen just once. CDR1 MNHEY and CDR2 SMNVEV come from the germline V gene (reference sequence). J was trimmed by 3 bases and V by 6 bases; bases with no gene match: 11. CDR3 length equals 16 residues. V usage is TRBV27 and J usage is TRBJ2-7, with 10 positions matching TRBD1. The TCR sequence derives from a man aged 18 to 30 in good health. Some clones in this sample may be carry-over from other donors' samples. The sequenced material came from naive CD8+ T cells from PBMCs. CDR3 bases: TGTGCCAGCAGAAAGTCCCCGGGACAGGGGATCTACGAGCAGTACTTC. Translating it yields CASRKSPGQGIYEQYF.